These 2 T cell receptor beta chains share one sample of origin, sequenced in a study of T-cell reconstitution after alpha-beta-depleted transplantation in children. As it was prepared, the TCRbeta library received unique molecular identifiers. From the PCR reads, TCRdb called clonotypes with MiXCR, one entry per CDR3 protein. The sample has fewer than 1 million distinct CDR3 sequences, roughly 15% seen once; the top ten hold approximately 5%. Material: PBMCs, mostly from graft donor cells, obtained 360 days after TCRalphabeta/CD19-depleted stem cell transplant. The receptor set was obtained from a male patient younger than 18 who had a stem cell transplant for acute lymphoblastic leukemia, so the T cells may come from the graft donor.

This clonotype was counted ten times or more. The chain combines TRBV20-1 with TRBJ2-2; possibly TRBD1 for D (5 bases). V lost 6 bases, J lost 5 bases, and 10 bases lay in between. The CDR3 covers 12 residues. Germline loops: CDR1 DFQATT, CDR2 SNEGSKA (reference sequence). In nucleotides, the CDR3 is TGCAGTGCCGTAGGGGTAACCGGGGAGCTGTTTTTT. It is translated as CSAVGVTGELFF.

The gene calls are TRBV7-8 and TRBJ2-1; the D is unclear. The CDR3 runs 16 residues. Trimming stripped 2 bases from V and 1 base from J, with 12 bases between. The germline V gene has CDR1 SGHVS and CDR2 FQNEAQ. The CDR3 nucleotides read TGTGCCAGCAGCTTAACTTTTGGCGGATCCTACAATGAGCAGTTCTTC. Translating it yields CASSLTFGGSYNEQFF.